The clone carrying this T cell receptor (beta chain) was seen a few times. Its specificity is not known. This sample stems from a study of T cells in Graves' hyperthyroidism and ophthalmopathy. In the study overall: Peripheral blood draws took place at initial diagnosis, ahead of any treatment. Points from the study as a whole: Model output signaled ophthalmopathy a median roughly six months ahead of onset.

The germline V gene has CDR1 MDHEN and CDR2 SYDVKM. The CDR3 has 16 residues. The junction had 9 bases not matched to a gene; V was cut back by 8 bases and J by 2 bases. Stable Graves' hyperthyroidism denoted no ophthalmopathy progression over 18 months. Authors of the study amplified TCR beta CDR3 regions from RNA transcripts. When the TCR CDR3 underwent first-round RT-PCR, the HTBI primer set was used. MiXCR was run by TCRdb on the multiplex PCR reads, yielding one entry per CDR3 protein. The table lists some 620,000 distinct CDR3 sequences, about a sixth of them singletons. This clonotype originated in a woman aged 25-40 years with Graves' hyperthyroidism. Sequenced: blood. This chain joins TRBV28 and TRBJ2-1, with 10 bases matching TRBD2. Here the CDR3 DNA reads TGTGCCAGCTGTAACTACGGGACTAGCGCCTACAATGAGCAGTTCTTC. Encoded protein: CASCNYGTSAYNEQFF. Supplemented by reference TRBV28 and TRBJ2-1, the full variable domain reads DVKVTQSSRYLVKRTGEKVFLECVQDMDHENMFWYRQDPGLGLRLIYFSYDVKMKEKGDIPEGYSVSREKKERFSLILESASTNQTSMYLCASCNYGTSAYNEQFFGPGTRLTVL.